This is a list of T cell receptor beta chains from one sample in a study of T cell responses to AZD1222 COVID-19 vaccine. Measured with immunoSEQ multiplex PCR; TCRdb has only the in-frame clones, and not every one. Among approximately 100,000 clones, approximately 86% were seen once, and the ten largest hold over 4%. This material consisted of peripheral blood, taken on day 0 of AZD1222 vaccination. The receptors derive from an adult in good health. Each CDR3 is given without its conserved first and last residue. Size tells how often a clone was seen (once, few, many) or the class of an expanded clone, and some rows leave it out.

j_gene	v_gene	abundance	CDR3aa
TRBJ2-3	TRBV7-2	-	ASSFEWGAGDTQY
TRBJ2-7	TRBV15	-	ATSRETGGPYEQY
TRBJ2-2	TRBV19	-	ASRYQGRTGELF
TRBJ2-3	TRBV7-9	-	ASSPFLTDTQY
TRBJ1-5	TRBV4-1	-	ASSQDGGRDQPQH
TRBJ1-2	TRBV4-3	once	ASSQDRVGSFNYGYT
TRBJ2-2	TRBV7-9	few	ASSLLSSAGELF
TRBJ2-3	TRBV6-5	-	ASSYDTKDTQY
TRBJ2-7	TRBV30	-	AWKPHPSSYEQY
TRBJ2-7	TRBV5-4	-	ASSSNLGGAHEQY
TRBJ1-1	TRBV28	-	ASSLGSRGQGNTEAF
TRBJ1-3	TRBV10-3	once	AISEFPPSSGNTIY
TRBJ2-1	TRBV4-1	-	ASSQTGSSSGGEQF
TRBJ1-2	TRBV24-1	-	ATSDSRHPVSHYGYT
TRBJ1-2	TRBV28	-	ASSLPRGYGYT
TRBJ1-1	TRBV20-1	few	SASRGQGGVMAEAF
TRBJ1-6	TRBV28	-	AMRDRKNNSPLH
TRBJ2-1	TRBV28	-	ASSRLYNEQF
TRBJ2-1	TRBV24-1	many	ATKSSYNEQF
TRBJ1-1	TRBV10-3	-	ATGQLNTEAF
TRBJ2-5	TRBV7-9	once	ASSLGRWSQY
TRBJ2-2	TRBV19	-	ASIPSGSRGTGELF
TRBJ2-1	TRBV7-9	-	ASSTGTEIYNEQF
TRBJ1-4	TRBV30	-	AWSTDSSNEKLF
TRBJ2-7	TRBV28	-	ASSLPGQGVGEQY
TRBJ2-1	TRBV7-2	-	ASSQTLGYQF
TRBJ2-7	TRBV5-6	-	ASSSLGGRSSYEQY
TRBJ1-1	TRBV19	-	ASSYTARGRDRRTEAF
TRBJ2-5	TRBV2	-	ASSEVTQTQY
TRBJ2-7	TRBV7-9	-	ASSLITGRVGYEQY
TRBJ1-4	TRBV5-1	-	ASSGTGGNEKLF
TRBJ2-5	TRBV7-3	-	ASSLLGGQETQY
TRBJ2-3	TRBV14	-	ASRSGLTDTQY
TRBJ1-5	TRBV3-1/TRBV3-2	-	ASSQDLEGNPH
TRBJ2-7	TRBV2	-	ASSRDRSSYEQY
TRBJ2-1	TRBV28	-	ASTGAAYNEQF